The T cell receptor (beta chain) described here comes from a study of T cells in Graves' hyperthyroidism and ophthalmopathy. Amplified regions were TCR beta CDR3 sequences from RNA transcripts. The TCR CDR3 was amplified in a first-round RT-PCR using the HTBI primer set. TCRdb reanalysed the multiplex PCR reads using MiXCR and keeps one entry per CDR3 protein. The sample carries more than 550,000 distinct CDR3 sequences, less than 45% recorded once. Germline lookup yields CDR1 SGHVS and CDR2 FQNEAQ. After removal of 5 bases from V and 7 bases from J, the junction contained 10 bases not matched to a gene. CDR3 length: 16 amino acids.

The sequenced material came from peripheral blood or thyroid tissue (not recorded which). The V and J genes are TRBV7-8 and TRBJ1-4, with TRBD1 matching over 10 bases. This clonotype was obtained from an adult man with Graves' disease, either hyperthyroidism or ophthalmopathy (not recorded which). DNA for the CDR3: TGTGCCAGCAGCCCCTCTGACAGGGGGCTAGGTGAAAAACTGTTTTTT. Residues: CASSPSDRGLGEKLFF.